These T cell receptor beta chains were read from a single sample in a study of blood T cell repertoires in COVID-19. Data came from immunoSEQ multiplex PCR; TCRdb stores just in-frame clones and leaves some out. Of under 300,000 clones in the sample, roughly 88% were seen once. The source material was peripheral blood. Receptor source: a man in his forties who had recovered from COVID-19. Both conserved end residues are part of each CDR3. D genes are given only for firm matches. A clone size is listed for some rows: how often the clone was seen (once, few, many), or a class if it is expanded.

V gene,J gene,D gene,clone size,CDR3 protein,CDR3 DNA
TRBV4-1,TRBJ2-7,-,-,CASSQGFLRGKRYEQYF,TGCGCCAGCAGCCAGGGCTTCTTAAGGGGGAAAAGGTACGAGCAGTACTTC
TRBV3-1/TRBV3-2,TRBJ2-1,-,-,CASSEGLTYNEQFF,TGTGCCAGCAGCGAGGGACTGACCTACAATGAGCAGTTCTTC
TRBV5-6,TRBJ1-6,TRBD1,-,CASSLARGWNSPLHF,TGTGCCAGCAGCTTGGCCAGGGGGTGGAATTCACCCCTCCACTTT
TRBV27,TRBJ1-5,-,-,CASSLLGGFKGPQHF,TGTGCCAGCAGTTTATTGGGGGGTTTCAAGGGACCCCAGCATTTT
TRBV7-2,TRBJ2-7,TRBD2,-,CASSFHVPGLGAYEQYF,TGTGCCAGCAGCTTCCATGTCCCGGGACTAGGTGCCTACGAGCAGTACTTC
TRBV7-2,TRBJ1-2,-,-,CASSLSTNYGYTF,TGTGCCAGCAGCTTAAGCACTAACTATGGCTACACCTTC
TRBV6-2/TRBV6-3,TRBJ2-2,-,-,CASSYHTGFRPGELFF,TGTGCCAGCAGTTACCATACAGGTTTCCGACCCGGGGAGCTGTTTTTT
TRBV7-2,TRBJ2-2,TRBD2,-,CASSLDAGGSTGELFF,TGTGCCAGCAGCTTAGACGCGGGGGGGAGCACCGGGGAGCTGTTTTTT
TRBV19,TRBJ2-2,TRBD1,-,CASNLGQGNTGELFF,TGTGCCAGTAACCTCGGACAGGGGAACACCGGGGAGCTGTTTTTT
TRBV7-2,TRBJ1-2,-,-,CASSLAVTALARYGYTF,TGTGCCAGCAGCTTAGCGGTGACAGCACTGGCCCGCTATGGCTACACCTTC
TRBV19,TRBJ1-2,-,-,CASSNRGYYGYTF,TGTGCCAGTAGCAATCGGGGTTACTATGGCTACACCTTC
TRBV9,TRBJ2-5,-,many,CASSPSNRERETQYF,TGTGCCAGCAGCCCATCCAATCGGGAGAGAGAGACCCAGTACTTC
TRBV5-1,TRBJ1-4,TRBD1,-,CASSLEGQTLNEKLFF,TGCGCCAGCAGCTTGGAGGGACAGACCTTAAATGAAAAACTGTTTTTT
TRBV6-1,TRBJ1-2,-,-,CASSSQANYGYTF,TGTGCCAGCAGTTCTCAGGCTAACTATGGCTACACCTTC
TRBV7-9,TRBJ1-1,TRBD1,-,CASSLWDRGNTEAFF,TGTGCCAGCAGCTTGTGGGACAGGGGCAACACTGAAGCTTTCTTT
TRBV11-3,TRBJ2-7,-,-,CASSRAIGVDEQYF,TGTGCCAGCAGCCGGGCGATCGGGGTCGACGAGCAGTACTTC
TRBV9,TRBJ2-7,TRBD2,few,CASSPNSGGGSYEQYF,TGTGCCAGCAGCCCTAACAGCGGGGGGGGCTCCTACGAGCAGTACTTC
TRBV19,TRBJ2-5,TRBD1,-,CASRKGQGASQETQYF,TGTGCCAGTAGGAAGGGACAGGGGGCCTCCCAAGAGACCCAGTACTTC
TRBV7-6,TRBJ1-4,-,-,CASSLLPGKGEKLFF,TGTGCCAGCAGCTTACTGCCGGGGAAAGGTGAAAAACTGTTTTTT
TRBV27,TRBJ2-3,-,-,CASSLAGNRDTQYF,TGTGCCAGCAGTTTAGCAGGGAACAGAGATACGCAGTATTTT
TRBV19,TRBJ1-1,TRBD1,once,CASSIVHRGGEAFF,TGTGCCAGTAGTATAGTACACAGGGGCGGTGAAGCTTTCTTT
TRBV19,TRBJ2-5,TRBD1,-,CASSQGTGEETQYF,TGTGCCAGCTCCCAGGGGACAGGGGAAGAGACCCAGTACTTC
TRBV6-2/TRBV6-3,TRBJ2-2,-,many,CASSRGRADTGELFF,TGTGCCAGCAGCCGGGGCCGCGCGGACACCGGGGAGCTGTTTTTT
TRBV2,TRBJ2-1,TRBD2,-,CASSELAGGSEQFF,TGTGCCAGCAGTGAGTTAGCGGGAGGGAGTGAGCAGTTCTTC
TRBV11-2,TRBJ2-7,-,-,CASSLVTGTPYEQYF,TGTGCCAGCAGCTTAGTAACCGGGACACCTTACGAGCAGTACTTC
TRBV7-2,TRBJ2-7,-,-,CASSSPLANEQYF,TGTGCCAGCAGCTCACCACTAGCTAACGAGCAGTACTTC
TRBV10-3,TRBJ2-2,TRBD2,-,CAISEGLAGMNTGELFF,TGTGCCATCAGTGAAGGTCTAGCGGGGATGAACACCGGGGAGCTGTTTTTT
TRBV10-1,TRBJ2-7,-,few,CASSDRAGFFKQYF,TGCGCCAGCAGTGACCGAGCAGGATTTTTCAAGCAGTACTTC
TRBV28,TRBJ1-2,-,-,CASSRYGVGGYTF,TGTGCCAGCAGCCGTTACGGGGTCGGGGGCTACACCTTC
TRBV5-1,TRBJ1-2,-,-,CASSLGGSNYGYTF,TGCGCCAGCAGCTTAGGCGGCTCTAACTATGGCTACACCTTC
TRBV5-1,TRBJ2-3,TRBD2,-,CASTVGLAGITDTQYF,TGCGCCAGCACCGTGGGGCTAGCGGGGATCACAGATACGCAGTATTTT
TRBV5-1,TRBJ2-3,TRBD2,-,CASSFTSGGTPNTQYF,TGCGCCAGCAGCTTCACTAGCGGGGGAACCCCGAATACGCAGTATTTT
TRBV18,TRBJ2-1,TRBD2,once,CASSQTSGRDSEQFF,TGTGCCAGCTCACAGACTAGCGGGAGGGATAGTGAGCAGTTCTTC
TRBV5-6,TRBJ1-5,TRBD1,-,CASSLGGQGMHF,TGTGCCAGCAGCTTGGGGGGACAGGGGATGCATTTT
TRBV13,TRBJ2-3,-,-,CASSLVRGVSDTQYF,TGTGCCAGCAGCTTAGTAAGGGGCGTCTCCGATACGCAGTATTTT
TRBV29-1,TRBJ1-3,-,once,CSATAVSGNTIYF,TGCAGCGCCACGGCGGTCTCTGGAAACACCATATATTTT
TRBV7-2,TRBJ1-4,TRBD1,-,CASSLGLGGATNEKLFF,TGTGCCAGCAGCTTAGGGTTAGGGGGCGCAACTAATGAAAAACTGTTTTTT
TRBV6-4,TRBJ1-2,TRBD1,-,CASSTTGGADGYTF,TGTGCCAGCAGCACCACAGGGGGCGCAGATGGCTACACCTTC
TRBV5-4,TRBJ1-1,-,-,CASNPGGRPTEAFF,TGTGCCAGCAACCCCGGGGGGCGTCCGACTGAAGCTTTCTTT
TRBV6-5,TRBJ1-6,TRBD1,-,CASSRDSDSPLHF,TGTGCCAGCAGTAGGGACAGCGATTCACCCCTCCACTTT
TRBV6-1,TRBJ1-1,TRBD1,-,CASSERLGTGGGMNTEAFF,TGTGCCAGCAGTGAACGGTTGGGGACAGGGGGCGGGATGAACACTGAAGCTTTCTTT
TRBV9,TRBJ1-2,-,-,CASSLTQGPTYGYTF,TGTGCCAGCAGCCTTACTCAGGGGCCGACCTATGGCTACACCTTC
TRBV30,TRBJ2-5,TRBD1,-,CAWRWTGERETQYF,TGTGCCTGGCGATGGACAGGGGAGAGGGAGACCCAGTACTTC
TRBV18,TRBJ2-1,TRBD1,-,CASSRRVAGTGINEQFF,TGTGCCAGCTCACGCCGAGTAGCCGGGACAGGGATTAATGAGCAGTTCTTC
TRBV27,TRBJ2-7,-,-,CASRDRKGGYEQYF,TGTGCCAGCAGAGACCGTAAGGGGGGGTACGAGCAGTACTTC
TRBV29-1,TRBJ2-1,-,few,CSVAQGPSSYNEQFF,TGCAGCGTCGCACAGGGACCCAGCTCCTACAATGAGCAGTTCTTC
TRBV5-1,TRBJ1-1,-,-,CASSLVMRNTEAFF,TGCGCCAGCAGCTTGGTCATGAGGAACACTGAAGCTTTCTTT
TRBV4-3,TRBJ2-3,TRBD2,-,CASSPLRESRAGDTDTQYF,TGCGCCAGCAGCCCATTACGAGAGAGTCGAGCGGGGGACACAGATACGCAGTATTTT
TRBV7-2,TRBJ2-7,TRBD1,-,CASSLGQGETYEQYF,TGTGCCAGCAGCTTAGGACAGGGGGAGACCTACGAGCAGTACTTC
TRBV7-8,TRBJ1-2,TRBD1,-,CASSPRGYYGYTF,TGTGCCAGCAGCCCCAGGGGGTACTATGGCTACACCTTC
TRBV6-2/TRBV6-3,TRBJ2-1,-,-,CASSRTRGNEQFF,TGTGCCAGCAGCCGGACGAGGGGGAATGAGCAGTTCTTC